The rows below give T cell receptor beta chains drawn from one sample of a study of early T cells in non-severe SARS-CoV-2 infection. TCRdb redid the calling of the 5' RACE reads with MiXCR, one entry per CDR3 protein. The sample includes fewer than 120,000 distinct CDR3 sequences, roughly 12% seen only once; the top ten take around 3.7%. The source material was whole blood, sampled at baseline. The receptors were sampled from an adult who was a healthcare worker with PCR-confirmed SARS-CoV-2 infection or an uninfected control (not recorded which). The CDR3 runs from the conserved cysteine through the conserved F or W.

CAISEPSAGNTEAFF	TRBJ1-1	TRBV10-3
CASSAKDRGLGYTF	TRBJ1-2	TRBV9
CASSADRVSYEQYF	TRBJ2-7	TRBV18
CASSTNPGPEWQETQYF	TRBJ2-5	TRBV19
CAWSPVGQETQYF	TRBJ2-5	TRBV30
CASSWDLYNEQFF	TRBJ2-1	TRBV5-6
CSARDYRDRGQPQHF	TRBJ1-5	TRBV20-1
CASSLVDSAHGYTF	TRBJ1-2	TRBV7-9
CAWTPKREFDTQYF	TRBJ2-3	TRBV30
CASSGKGAYEQYF	TRBJ2-7	TRBV7-9
CASSLEGETQYF	TRBJ2-5	TRBV5-6
CASSSSGGAYNEQFF	TRBJ2-1	TRBV7-9
CASSSGQGHNEQFF	TRBJ2-1	TRBV7-3
CSARGTGRSPLHF	TRBJ1-6	TRBV20-1
CATGQIYSPLHF	TRBJ1-6	TRBV27
CASSFRRYNSPLHF	TRBJ1-6	TRBV12-3/TRBV12-4
CASSQDRRGTEAFF	TRBJ1-1	TRBV4-1
CASSSQGTQPQHF	TRBJ1-5	TRBV7-9
CASSPGRVTYEQYF	TRBJ2-7	TRBV11-2
CASRIQGTATNEKLFF	TRBJ1-4	TRBV6-1
CSVEGGGMTANVLTF	TRBJ2-6	TRBV29-1
CASSLDRDLSSGYTF	TRBJ1-2	TRBV7-2
CASSQGPGSYNEQFF	TRBJ2-1	TRBV3-1
CASSPPHMGVGTEAFF	TRBJ1-1	TRBV9
CSAPAGGQETQYF	TRBJ2-5	TRBV20-1
CSVRPTSGTSQGQYF	TRBJ2-7	TRBV29-1
CASSLGRAVNQPQHF	TRBJ1-5	TRBV7-2
CASSQEPREGETQYF	TRBJ2-5	TRBV14
CASSEFGTHNSPLHF	TRBJ1-6	TRBV25-1
CASSLVSAGGEDTEAFF	TRBJ1-1	TRBV7-8
CSVDRQGAADTQYF	TRBJ2-3	TRBV29-1
CASSIFTTGNTGELFF	TRBJ2-2	TRBV7-9
CSVPGPPYGYTF	TRBJ1-2	TRBV29-1
CASSYKRSLVYEQFF	TRBJ2-1	TRBV6-5
CASSEGTENSPLHF	TRBJ1-6	TRBV6-1
CASSPTEIYGYTF	TRBJ1-2	TRBV7-9
CASSVDGGSVAYEQYF	TRBJ2-7	TRBV9
CASSWTIHNEQFF	TRBJ2-1	TRBV12-3/TRBV12-4
CASSLTTDSYNEKLFF	TRBJ1-4	TRBV5-5
CASGEGWNSNQPQHF	TRBJ1-5	TRBV2
CASSFTRQEDTQYF	TRBJ2-3	TRBV7-9
CASSLLTSYEQYF	TRBJ2-7	TRBV28
CASSGVQGGTEAFF	TRBJ1-1	TRBV5-1
CASTQGLAKNIQYF	TRBJ2-4	TRBV12-3/TRBV12-4
CATSEWKDSFSSGNTIYF	TRBJ1-3	TRBV24-1
CASSAEEGRAADTQYF	TRBJ2-3	TRBV5-8
CASSSLATQETQYF	TRBJ2-5	TRBV5-1
CASSQQSSGNTIYF	TRBJ1-3	TRBV5-1
CASSPDPGSEAFF	TRBJ2-1	TRBV7-9
CASSPTDEKINTEAFF	TRBJ1-1	TRBV18
CASRPGTGINQPQHF	TRBJ1-5	TRBV12-3/TRBV12-4
CASSASYDRGYEQYF	TRBJ2-7	TRBV9
CSARFGGGRTYYEQYF	TRBJ2-7	TRBV20-1
CASSPFRGLAGGSQSYNEQFF	TRBJ2-1	TRBV14
CAWSRGSGNTEAFF	TRBJ1-1	TRBV30
CASSPSDRVHNEQFF	TRBJ2-1	TRBV6-5
CASSEYVGMNTEAFF	TRBJ1-1	TRBV2